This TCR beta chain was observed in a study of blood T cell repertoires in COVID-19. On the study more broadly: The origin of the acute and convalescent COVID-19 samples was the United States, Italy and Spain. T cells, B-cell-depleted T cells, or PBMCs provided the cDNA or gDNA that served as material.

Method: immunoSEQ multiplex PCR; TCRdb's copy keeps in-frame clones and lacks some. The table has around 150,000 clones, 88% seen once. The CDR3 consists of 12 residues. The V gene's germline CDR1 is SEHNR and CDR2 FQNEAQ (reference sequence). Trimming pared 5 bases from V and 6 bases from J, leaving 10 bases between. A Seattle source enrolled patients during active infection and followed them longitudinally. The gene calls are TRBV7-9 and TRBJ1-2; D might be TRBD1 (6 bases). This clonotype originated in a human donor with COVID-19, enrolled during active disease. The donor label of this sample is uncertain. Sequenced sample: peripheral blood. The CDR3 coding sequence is TGTGCCAGCAGCCCACAGGGCCATGGCTACACCTTC. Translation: CASSPQGHGYTF.